This is a list of T cell receptor beta chains from one sample in a study of blood T cell repertoires in COVID-19. Assay: immunoSEQ multiplex PCR; the TCRdb copy retains only in-frame clones and omits some. The sample includes over 130,000 clones, about 86% of them seen just once. Specimen: peripheral blood. These TCRs come from an older woman with acute or convalescent COVID-19. CDR3s include the opening cysteine and the closing phenylalanine or tryptophan. The order of the fields is V gene, clone size, J gene, D gene, CDR3 DNA, CDR3 protein. The D gene is left open where the match is weak. Size tells how often a clone was seen (once, few, many) or the class of an expanded clone, and some rows leave it out.

TRBV6-5,.,TRBJ1-6,.,TGTGCCAGTCGAGGGAATTCACCCCTCCACTTT,CASRGNSPLHF
TRBV7-3,once,TRBJ2-5,TRBD2,TGTGCCAGCAGCCCGGGACTAGCCTCACAAGAGACCCAGTACTTC,CASSPGLASQETQYF
TRBV28,.,TRBJ1-5,TRBD1,TGTGCCAGCAGAGAGGACAGGGGTTGGGAGCAGCCCCAGCATTTT,CASREDRGWEQPQHF
TRBV19,.,TRBJ2-2,.,TGTGCCAGTAGTATAGTACCCCGCAGCGCCGGGGAGCTGTTTTTT,CASSIVPRSAGELFF
TRBV6-6,.,TRBJ1-2,TRBD1,TGTGCCAGCAGTTGGACAGGGTCGGATGGCTACACCTTC,CASSWTGSDGYTF
TRBV15,few,TRBJ1-6,.,TGTGCCACCAGCTCCACGGGAGAGAATTCACCCCTCCACTTT,CATSSTGENSPLHF
TRBV9,.,TRBJ2-1,TRBD2,TGTGCCAGCAGCGTTAGCGGGAGTGAGCAGTTCTTC,CASSVSGSEQFF
TRBV6-6,.,TRBJ1-5,.,TGTGCCAGCAGTTACGGAGGGGTGAGGCCCCAGCATTTT,CASSYGGVRPQHF
TRBV5-4,.,TRBJ1-6,TRBD1,TGTGCCAGCAGCTTCGGGGGGGGACAGAGTAATTCACCCCTCCACTTT,CASSFGGGQSNSPLHF
TRBV20-1,.,TRBJ1-1,.,TGCAGTGCTAGTTACGGGGGGCCGAACACTGAAGCTTTCTTT,CSASYGGPNTEAFF
TRBV28,.,TRBJ2-3,TRBD2,TGTGCCAGCAGTCCCTTGACTAGCGGGAGGACAGATACGCAGTATTTT,CASSPLTSGRTDTQYF
TRBV5-6,.,TRBJ1-4,TRBD1,TGTGCCAGCAGCTTGACAGATTTCACCGGGACAGGGAATGAAAAACTGTTTTTT,CASSLTDFTGTGNEKLFF
TRBV28,.,TRBJ2-1,TRBD2,TGTGCCAGCAGTGACAAGCGGGAGGTAGGGTTCTTC,CASSDKREVGFF
TRBV27,few,TRBJ2-7,.,TGTGCCAGCAGTTTTAACGAGGGTAGCTACGAGCAGTACTTC,CASSFNEGSYEQYF
TRBV19,.,TRBJ1-1,TRBD1,TGTGCCAGTAGTATCAGGGGGCGGCCGAACACTGAAGCTTTCTTT,CASSIRGRPNTEAFF
TRBV19,.,TRBJ2-1,TRBD2,TGTGCCAGTAGTAAATGGCGGGAGGGCCGACATGAGCAGTTCTTC,CASSKWREGRHEQFF
TRBV28,.,TRBJ1-5,TRBD1,TGTGCCAGCAGCCGCAGGGGACAGCCACTTTATAGCAATCAGCCCCAGCATTTT,CASSRRGQPLYSNQPQHF
TRBV5-1,.,TRBJ1-5,.,TGCGCCAGCAGCTTGGGAGACAGCGTGAGCAATCAGCCCCAGCATTTT,CASSLGDSVSNQPQHF
TRBV27,.,TRBJ2-7,.,TGTGCCAGCAGTCGGGGAGGCGAGCAGTACTTC,CASSRGGEQYF
TRBV10-2,.,TRBJ2-6,.,TGCGCCAGCAGTGAGTCGGTCGGGAGAGACCACTCTGGGGCCAACGTCCTGACTTTC,CASSESVGRDHSGANVLTF
TRBV11-2,.,TRBJ2-1,TRBD1,TGTGCCAGCAGCACCTCCGGGACAGGTATGCAGTTCTTC,CASSTSGTGMQFF
TRBV28,.,TRBJ1-1,TRBD1,TGTGCCAGTGGGGGACAGCTGAACACTGAAGCTTTCTTT,CASGGQLNTEAFF
TRBV29-1,.,TRBJ1-2,TRBD1,TGCAGCGTTGAAGTGACAGGGAGCTATGGCTACACCTTC,CSVEVTGSYGYTF
TRBV5-6,.,TRBJ1-5,.,TGTGCCAGCAGCTTGGTTGGGGGGTCGAATCAGCCCCAGCATTTT,CASSLVGGSNQPQHF
TRBV19,.,TRBJ2-5,.,TGTGCCAGTAGTATCACCAGGGCAGAGACCCAGTACTTC,CASSITRAETQYF
TRBV2,.,TRBJ2-5,.,TGTGCCAGCCAATTAGGTGGGAGAGAGACCCAGTACTTC,CASQLGGRETQYF
TRBV5-4,.,TRBJ1-1,.,TGTGCCAGCAGCTTGCAGGCGGGTGTTGACACTGAAGCTTTCTTT,CASSLQAGVDTEAFF
TRBV9,.,TRBJ2-5,TRBD2,TGTGCCAGCAGCGCCGTAGCGGGAGGGGTGGAGACCCAGTACTTC,CASSAVAGGVETQYF
TRBV24-1,.,TRBJ2-3,TRBD1,TGTGCCACCAGTGGGGGGACAGGGATGGATACGCAGTATTTT,CATSGGTGMDTQYF